The 15 T cell receptor beta chains below all came from one sample that was sequenced in a study of T cell repertoires and HLA-DP antigens. These receptors have no identified antigens. Measured with immunoSEQ multiplex PCR; TCRdb has only the in-frame clones, and not every one. The sample yields about 73,000 clones, about four fifths seen once. The sequenced sample was CD4+ T cells from PBMCs. These receptor sequences come from a man aged 55 to 70 in good health and CMV-seronegative.

The V gene is TRBV6-5, the J gene TRBJ2-7, with TRBD1 as a possible D gene (6 bases). Trimming took off 2 bases at V and 3 bases at J, with 11 bases between the two ends. Germline V gene sequence: CDR1 MNHEY, CDR2 SVGAGI. The CDR3 contains 14 residues. The CDR3 region is CASSYRGSVYEQYV. The DNA of the CDR3 is TGTGCCAGCAGTTACAGGGGGTCAGTCTACGAGCAGTACGTC.

This sequence joins TRBV11-2 and TRBJ2-1; the match to TRBD2 covers 12 bases. The CDR3 has 17 residues. The V and J ends lost 1 base and 7 bases, in that order; junction bases with no gene match: 8. In germline, CDR1 is SGHAT, CDR2 FQNNGV. CDR3 nucleotide sequence: TGTGCCAGCAGCTTAGTGTTCGGACTAGCGGGATTAAATGAGCAGTTCTTC. It specifies CASSLVFGLAGLNEQFF.

The chain joins TRBV6-1 to TRBJ2-2, with 9 bases fitting TRBD2. This CDR3 comprises 15 residues. The germline CDR1 and CDR2 sequences are MNHNS and SASEGT. Trimming took 7 bases from V and 4 from J; bases not matched to a gene: 7. Here the CDR3 reads CASKRGASLTGELFF. The CDR3 DNA reads as TGTGCCAGCAAGCGGGGGGCGTCACTCACCGGGGAGCTGTTTTTT.

This clone came up a few times. The chain has TRBV11-2 and TRBJ2-3; TRBD1 matches 7 bases. Unmatched junction bases numbered 6, after V lost 4 bases and J lost 5 bases. Germline-derived CDR1 and CDR2 are SGHAT and FQNNGV. This CDR3 spans 14 amino acids. CDR3 bases: TGTGCCAGCAGCTGGGATAGGGGGCAAGATACGCAGTATTTT. Amino acid sequence: CASSWDRGQDTQYF.

This rearrangement joins TRBV7-9 to TRBJ1-1, with 7 bases aligning to TRBD1. Germline loops: CDR1 SEHNR, CDR2 FQNEAQ (reference sequence). The CDR3 covers 13 residues. Unmatched junction bases numbered 5, after V lost 0 bases and J lost 10 bases. CDR3 loop: CASSLARDSPAFF. CDR3 DNA sequence: TGTGCCAGCAGCTTAGCCCGGGACAGCCCAGCTTTCTTT.

V usage is TRBV20-1 and J usage is TRBJ1-3; D is undetermined. From germline, CDR1 is DFQATT and CDR2 SNEGSKA (reference sequence). The CDR3 is 11 amino acids. Trimming left V 5 bases short and J 3 bases short, with 5 bases between. The CDR3 region is CSAVSGNTIYF. CDR3 in DNA: TGCAGTGCTGTCAGTGGAAACACCATATATTTT.

The chain is built from TRBV28 and TRBJ2-5, with D possibly matching TRBD1 (5 bases). From germline, CDR1 is MDHEN and CDR2 SYDVKM. The CDR3 runs to 14 residues. V was shortened by 3 bases and J by 0 bases, with 8 bases between the two germline ends. CDR3: CASSFSTDQETQYF. As DNA, the CDR3 is TGTGCCAGCAGTTTCTCGACAGACCAAGAGACCCAGTACTTC.

This clone was seen only once. CDR3 region: CASSYSGQADTDTQYF. The DNA for the CDR3 is TGTGCCAGCAGTTACTCGGGACAGGCGGACACAGATACGCAGTATTTT. The chain is built from TRBV6-5 and TRBJ2-3; 8 nucleotides align to TRBD1. CDR1 MNHEY and CDR2 SVGAGI come from the germline V gene. This CDR3 is built from 16 residues. The V and J ends lost 0 bases and 2 bases, in that order; junction bases with no gene match: 4.

This clone was recorded only once. The genes are TRBV19 and TRBJ2-2; 7 bases agree with TRBD2. CDR3 length equals 15 residues. Germline V lookup: CDR1 LNHDA, CDR2 SQIVND (reference sequence). V shed 6 bases, J shed 5 bases, and the junction held 9 bases outside the gene matches. DNA of the CDR3: TGTGCCAGTAGGGCCCCGGGGGGAAGAACCGGGGAGCTGTTTTTT. Translated: CASRAPGGRTGELFF.

V usage is TRBV7-9 and J usage is TRBJ1-5; D remains ambiguous. The CDR3 loop spans 14 amino acids. Trimming stripped 5 bases from V and 5 bases from J, with 13 bases between. In germline, CDR1 is SEHNR, CDR2 FQNEAQ (reference sequence). DNA for the CDR3: TGTGCCAGCAGCCGAGAGACGAGTGATCAGCCCCAGCATTTT. It specifies CASSRETSDQPQHF.

The chain uses TRBV4-2 and TRBJ2-2; TRBD2 matches at 8 bases. Germline-derived CDR1 and CDR2 are LGHNA and YNFKEQ. The CDR3 consists of 17 residues. The V gene end was trimmed by 1 base and the J gene end by 3 bases; junction bases not matched to a gene: 7. The CDR3 region is CASSQGLAGSHTGELFF. The CDR3 DNA reads as TGTGCCAGCAGCCAAGGGTTAGCGGGGTCGCACACCGGGGAGCTGTTTTTT.

V is TRBV28 and J is TRBJ1-1, with D unclear. The CDR3 runs 14 residues. Germline V gives CDR1 MDHEN, CDR2 SYDVKM. V gave up 2 bases and J gave up 0 bases, with 7 bases separating them. DNA for the CDR3: TGTGCCAGCAGTTTAAGCGGGGTGAACACTGAAGCTTTCTTT. Its translation: CASSLSGVNTEAFF.

The chain recombines TRBV5-4 with TRBJ1-2, with 11 bases aligning to TRBD1. CDR1 and CDR2 from the germline V gene are SGHNT and YYREEE (reference sequence). This CDR3 comprises 15 residues. Trimming took 4 bases from V and 2 from J; bases not matched to a gene: 4. The CDR3 nucleotides are TGTGCCAGCAGCCTTCGGGACAGGGGGAACTATGGCTACACCTTC. Its protein product is CASSLRDRGNYGYTF.

CDR3 sequence reads: CASSPNPQGQETQYF. Here the CDR3 DNA reads TGTGCCAGCAGCCCCAACCCCCAGGGTCAAGAGACCCAGTACTTC. The J gene is TRBJ2-5, the V gene TRBV7-2, with TRBD1 as a possible D gene (5 bases). V lost 5 bases and J 2 bases, leaving 15 bases between the germline ends. The CDR3 totals 15 residues. Germline-derived CDR1 and CDR2 are SGHTA and FQGNSA.

The V and J genes are TRBV5-4 and TRBJ2-7; TRBD2 agrees at 14 bases. Trimming removed 0 bases from V and 6 bases from J; junction bases left unmatched: 5. The CDR3 has 16 amino acids. Germline V gives CDR1 SGHNT, CDR2 YYREEE (reference sequence). CDR3 sequence reads: CASSLGSGTSGGEQYF. CDR3 DNA: TGTGCCAGCAGCTTGGGCTCCGGGACTAGCGGGGGCGAGCAGTACTTC. The full variable domain, completed using reference TRBV5-4 and TRBJ2-7, is ETGVTQSPTHLIKTRGQQVTLRCSSQSGHNTVSWYQQALGQGPQFIFQYYREEENGRGNFPPRFSGLQFPNYSSELNVNALELDDSALYLCASSLGSGTSGGEQYFGPGTRLTVT.